The T cell receptor (beta chain) under discussion was sequenced for a study of metastatic and nonmetastatic thyroid tumors. On the study more broadly: Repertoire data that came from the blood and tumor or nodule tissue of malignant and benign thyroid patients were compared. Study-wide results and limits: Reports indicated that malignant thyroid tumors showed significantly higher TCR beta diversity than benign nodules did, in blood and tumor.

A few counts support this clone. Its target is unknown. Source study methods: A papillary thyroid cancer distant-metastasis classifier was built from CDR3 differences across clinicopathological groups. Via MiXCR, TCRdb re-called the PCR reads. These V and J calls derive from TCRdb rather than the authors' analysis. The data show 35,000 to 50,000 clones, with under 4% seen just once and 7.5% to 10% held by the top ten. Thyroid surgery was preceded by no treatment in any patient. The germline V gene encodes CDR1 DFQATT and CDR2 SNEGSKA (reference sequence). The CDR3 runs to 15 residues. V dropped 3 bases and J dropped 4 bases, with 15 bases sitting between them.

Sequenced: blood. This clonotype originated in a female donor with papillary thyroid cancer or a benign thyroid nodule (not recorded which). Some clones in this sample may be carry-over from other donors' samples. The chain couples TRBV20-1 to TRBJ1-4; D is perhaps TRBD1 (5 bases). CDR3 loop: CSASRFRGGNEKLFF. CDR3 nucleotide sequence: TGCAGTGCTAGTCGATTTAGGGGAGGTAATGAAAAACTGTTTTTT.